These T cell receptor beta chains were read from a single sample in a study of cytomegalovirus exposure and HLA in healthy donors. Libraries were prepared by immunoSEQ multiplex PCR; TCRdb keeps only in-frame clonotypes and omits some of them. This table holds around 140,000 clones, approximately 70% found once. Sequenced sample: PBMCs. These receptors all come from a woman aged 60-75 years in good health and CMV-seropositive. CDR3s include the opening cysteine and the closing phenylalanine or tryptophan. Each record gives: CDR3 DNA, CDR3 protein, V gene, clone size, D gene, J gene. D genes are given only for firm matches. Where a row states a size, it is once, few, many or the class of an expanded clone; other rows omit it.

cdr3_nt: TGTGCCAGCAGTTTAAATCGACAGGGCGGTGGCTACACCTTC; cdr3_aa: CASSLNRQGGGYTF; v_call: TRBV27; clone_size: few; d_call: TRBD1; j_call: TRBJ1-2
cdr3_nt: TGTGCCAGCAGCTCTACTGACAGGGGGCTCACTGAAGCTTTCTTT; cdr3_aa: CASSSTDRGLTEAFF; v_call: TRBV5-4; clone_size: -; d_call: TRBD1; j_call: TRBJ1-1
cdr3_nt: TGCGCCAGCAGCTTGGCCGAGACAGGGAACGAGCAGTACTTC; cdr3_aa: CASSLAETGNEQYF; v_call: TRBV5-1; clone_size: -; d_call: TRBD1; j_call: TRBJ2-7
cdr3_nt: TGCGCCAGCAGCGTAGGAACCGGGACACTGACTGAAGCTTTCTTT; cdr3_aa: CASSVGTGTLTEAFF; v_call: TRBV5-1; clone_size: few; d_call: -; j_call: TRBJ1-1
cdr3_nt: TGTGCCAGCAGTTCAGGTTACGGACAGGGGGCGGGGGAGCAGTACTTC; cdr3_aa: CASSSGYGQGAGEQYF; v_call: TRBV6-5; clone_size: -; d_call: TRBD1; j_call: TRBJ2-7
cdr3_nt: TGTGCCAGTAGTATCAAGGGGAATCAGCCCCAGCATTTT; cdr3_aa: CASSIKGNQPQHF; v_call: TRBV19; clone_size: -; d_call: -; j_call: TRBJ1-5
cdr3_nt: TGTGCCACGGACAGGGGAATTGGAAATGAGCAGTTCTTC; cdr3_aa: CATDRGIGNEQFF; v_call: TRBV19; clone_size: -; d_call: TRBD1; j_call: TRBJ2-1
cdr3_nt: TGTGCCAGTAGAGCAGGGACCCACGGGAGAGCAGATACGCAGTATTTT; cdr3_aa: CASRAGTHGRADTQYF; v_call: TRBV19; clone_size: -; d_call: -; j_call: TRBJ2-3
cdr3_nt: TGTGCCAGCAGCTTGCTAGCGGGCCGTGGAAACAATGAGCAGTTCTTC; cdr3_aa: CASSLLAGRGNNEQFF; v_call: TRBV7-2; clone_size: -; d_call: TRBD2; j_call: TRBJ2-1
cdr3_nt: TGCGCCAGCAGCCGTCAGGGCACTGAAGCTTTCTTT; cdr3_aa: CASSRQGTEAFF; v_call: TRBV5-1; clone_size: -; d_call: -; j_call: TRBJ1-1
cdr3_nt: TGTGCCAGCGGCCGTAACCTCTACGAGCAGTACTTC; cdr3_aa: CASGRNLYEQYF; v_call: TRBV11-3; clone_size: -; d_call: -; j_call: TRBJ2-7
cdr3_nt: TGCAGCGTTGAAGATCGGGGAGAAGAGACCCAGTACTTC; cdr3_aa: CSVEDRGEETQYF; v_call: TRBV29-1; clone_size: -; d_call: -; j_call: TRBJ2-5
cdr3_nt: TGTGCCAGCAGCGGTGGACTAGCGGGAGTCTACGAGCAGTACTTC; cdr3_aa: CASSGGLAGVYEQYF; v_call: TRBV9; clone_size: -; d_call: TRBD2; j_call: TRBJ2-7
cdr3_nt: TGTGCCAGCAGTGAAACAGGGGTCCACTATGGCTACACCTTC; cdr3_aa: CASSETGVHYGYTF; v_call: TRBV2; clone_size: medium-sized; d_call: TRBD1; j_call: TRBJ1-2
cdr3_nt: TGTGCCTGGATAATACGGGACAGATTGAACACTGAAGCTTTCTTT; cdr3_aa: CAWIIRDRLNTEAFF; v_call: TRBV30; clone_size: -; d_call: TRBD1; j_call: TRBJ1-1
cdr3_nt: TGTGCCAGCAGCTCCCGGGCTAGCGTAAGGGACGAGCAGTACTTC; cdr3_aa: CASSSRASVRDEQYF; v_call: TRBV5-4; clone_size: -; d_call: -; j_call: TRBJ2-7
cdr3_nt: TGTGCCATCAACTCAAACACCGGGGAGCTGTTTTTT; cdr3_aa: CAINSNTGELFF; v_call: TRBV10-3; clone_size: -; d_call: -; j_call: TRBJ2-2
cdr3_nt: TGTGCCAGCAGTCGAACAGGGAGAGATACGCAGTATTTT; cdr3_aa: CASSRTGRDTQYF; v_call: TRBV2; clone_size: -; d_call: -; j_call: TRBJ2-3
cdr3_nt: TGTGCCAGCTCACCAGGGACAGGCACCGACCTGCGATATGGCTACACCTTC; cdr3_aa: CASSPGTGTDLRYGYTF; v_call: TRBV18; clone_size: -; d_call: TRBD1; j_call: TRBJ1-2
cdr3_nt: TGTGCCAGCAGCCAAGGGAGGGACACTGAAGCTTTCTTT; cdr3_aa: CASSQGRDTEAFF; v_call: TRBV4-2; clone_size: few; d_call: -; j_call: TRBJ1-1
cdr3_nt: TGTGCCAGCACCCTACCGGGGGGCTACGAGCAGTACTTC; cdr3_aa: CASTLPGGYEQYF; v_call: TRBV28; clone_size: -; d_call: TRBD2; j_call: TRBJ2-7
cdr3_nt: TGTGCCAGCTCACCACTTCCAAGCACAGATACGCAGTATTTT; cdr3_aa: CASSPLPSTDTQYF; v_call: TRBV18; clone_size: few; d_call: -; j_call: TRBJ2-3
cdr3_nt: TGCGCCAGCAGCCAAACCGGGACAGGCTCTGCCTATGGCTACACCTTC; cdr3_aa: CASSQTGTGSAYGYTF; v_call: TRBV5-1; clone_size: -; d_call: TRBD1; j_call: TRBJ1-2
cdr3_nt: TGTGCCAGCACCCAGGGGGGTTATGGCAATCAGCCCCAGCATTTT; cdr3_aa: CASTQGGYGNQPQHF; v_call: TRBV2; clone_size: -; d_call: TRBD1; j_call: TRBJ1-5
cdr3_nt: TGCGCCAGCAGGTGGCTAGCGGGAAACACCGGGGAGCTGTTTTTT; cdr3_aa: CASRWLAGNTGELFF; v_call: TRBV5-1; clone_size: -; d_call: TRBD2; j_call: TRBJ2-2
cdr3_nt: TGCAGCGTTGATGGGACAGCTTTTAACTATGGCTACACCTTC; cdr3_aa: CSVDGTAFNYGYTF; v_call: TRBV29-1; clone_size: few; d_call: TRBD1; j_call: TRBJ1-2
cdr3_nt: TGTGCCAGCAGAGAGAGATTTAGCAATCAGCCCCAGCATTTT; cdr3_aa: CASRERFSNQPQHF; v_call: TRBV28; clone_size: -; d_call: -; j_call: TRBJ1-5
cdr3_nt: TGTGCCATCAGTGAGTATGGAGATTACGAGCAGTACTTC; cdr3_aa: CAISEYGDYEQYF; v_call: TRBV10-3; clone_size: -; d_call: -; j_call: TRBJ2-7
cdr3_nt: TGTGCCAGCAGCCGGGACAGCCTCTATGGCTACACCTTC; cdr3_aa: CASSRDSLYGYTF; v_call: TRBV14; clone_size: -; d_call: TRBD1; j_call: TRBJ1-2
cdr3_nt: TGTGCCAGCAGTGAAACAGGCACAGAGACCCAGTACTTC; cdr3_aa: CASSETGTETQYF; v_call: TRBV6-1; clone_size: -; d_call: -; j_call: TRBJ2-5
cdr3_nt: TGTGCCAGCGGCAGGGGAGGGGCAACTAATGAAAAACTGTTTTTT; cdr3_aa: CASGRGGATNEKLFF; v_call: TRBV6-5; clone_size: few; d_call: -; j_call: TRBJ1-4
cdr3_nt: TGTGCCAGCAGTTTAACGGAGAACTATGGCTACACCTTC; cdr3_aa: CASSLTENYGYTF; v_call: TRBV28; clone_size: -; d_call: -; j_call: TRBJ1-2
cdr3_nt: TGTGCCAGCAGTTTATCGGAGACCCAGTACTTC; cdr3_aa: CASSLSETQYF; v_call: TRBV28; clone_size: -; d_call: -; j_call: TRBJ2-5
cdr3_nt: TGTGCCAGCAGTTCGGGCCGCGCCGGGAGGGGCGAGCAGTTCTTC; cdr3_aa: CASSSGRAGRGEQFF; v_call: TRBV6-1; clone_size: -; d_call: TRBD2; j_call: TRBJ2-1
cdr3_nt: TGCGCCAGCAGCGCGGGCCTCACCGATGGCTACACCTTC; cdr3_aa: CASSAGLTDGYTF; v_call: TRBV10-1; clone_size: once; d_call: -; j_call: TRBJ1-2
cdr3_nt: TGTGCCAGCAGTTTCAGACTAATATCCACAGATACGCAGTATTTT; cdr3_aa: CASSFRLISTDTQYF; v_call: TRBV28; clone_size: -; d_call: -; j_call: TRBJ2-3
cdr3_nt: TGCGCCAGCAGCCAAGGCGGCCAGGGCTCCTCTCGGGGCTACACCTTC; cdr3_aa: CASSQGGQGSSRGYTF; v_call: TRBV4-1; clone_size: -; d_call: -; j_call: TRBJ1-2
cdr3_nt: TGTGCCAGCAGTGAAGGGACCGCAGGGGGCTACGAGCAGTACTTC; cdr3_aa: CASSEGTAGGYEQYF; v_call: TRBV6-1; clone_size: -; d_call: TRBD1; j_call: TRBJ2-7
cdr3_nt: TGTGCCAGCAGTGAGTTTGGGGGGGCGAGAAACAATCAGCCCCAGCATTTT; cdr3_aa: CASSEFGGARNNQPQHF; v_call: TRBV2; clone_size: -; d_call: -; j_call: TRBJ1-5
cdr3_nt: TGTGCCAGCAGACCTACAGGGTTGAGTCAGCCCCAGCATTTT; cdr3_aa: CASRPTGLSQPQHF; v_call: TRBV6-5; clone_size: -; d_call: -; j_call: TRBJ1-5
cdr3_nt: TGTGCCAGCAGCGCCAGGGGTTCCTACAATGAGCAGTTCTTC; cdr3_aa: CASSARGSYNEQFF; v_call: TRBV5-4; clone_size: -; d_call: -; j_call: TRBJ2-1
cdr3_nt: TGTGCCAGCAGCCCAACCGGAGGCAGTACCTACGAGCAGTACTTC; cdr3_aa: CASSPTGGSTYEQYF; v_call: TRBV6-5; clone_size: -; d_call: -; j_call: TRBJ2-7
cdr3_nt: TGCAGCGTTGTAGTAATAGGGGATAGCAATCAGCCCCAGCATTTT; cdr3_aa: CSVVVIGDSNQPQHF; v_call: TRBV29-1; clone_size: few; d_call: -; j_call: TRBJ1-5
cdr3_nt: TGTGCCAGCGTGGGCAGCGGGAGAAGCTCCTACAATGAGCAGTTCTTC; cdr3_aa: CASVGSGRSSYNEQFF; v_call: TRBV6-6; clone_size: -; d_call: TRBD2; j_call: TRBJ2-1
cdr3_nt: TGTGCCAGCAGCTCTGGACAGGGGGCCTACGAGCAGTACTTC; cdr3_aa: CASSSGQGAYEQYF; v_call: TRBV7-9; clone_size: -; d_call: TRBD1; j_call: TRBJ2-7
cdr3_nt: TGTGCCAGCAGCGTAGGTGGGCTAGCCGGTGATGAGCAGTTCTTC; cdr3_aa: CASSVGGLAGDEQFF; v_call: TRBV9; clone_size: -; d_call: -; j_call: TRBJ2-1
cdr3_nt: TGTGCCAGCAGTGAATGGAGCGGCAATTACAATGAGCAGTTCTTC; cdr3_aa: CASSEWSGNYNEQFF; v_call: TRBV6-1; clone_size: -; d_call: -; j_call: TRBJ2-1
cdr3_nt: TGTGCTAGTGGTTTGACAGGACAAGAGACCCAGTACTTC; cdr3_aa: CASGLTGQETQYF; v_call: TRBV12-5; clone_size: -; d_call: -; j_call: TRBJ2-5
cdr3_nt: TGCGCCAGCAGCCAAGATCCGGTGTTGCGGGCCAACGTCCTGACTTTC; cdr3_aa: CASSQDPVLRANVLTF; v_call: TRBV4-1; clone_size: -; d_call: -; j_call: TRBJ2-6